This TCR beta chain stems from a study of chemoradiotherapy in HPV16-positive cancers. Comment on this clone: Its matching antigen is unknown.

Produced via immunoSEQ multiplex PCR; TCRdb's table is partial and in-frame only. The sample consists of about 68,000 clones, around nine tenths of them appearing once. Over chemoradiotherapy, repertoires were sampled more than once. Study outcomes and limitations: Candidate HPV-specific clones and E7-related TCR motifs grew in tumor during treatment. The functional HPV-specific definition rests on just a couple of HPV16-positive patients.

The CDR3 has 14 residues. Germline values: CDR1 MDHEN, CDR2 SYDVKM. Trimming shortened V by 6 bases and J by 5 bases, and 14 bases separated the two germline ends. The specimen comprised blood, sampled from a patient who underwent chemoradiotherapy. V and J are TRBV28 and TRBJ1-5; D gene unclear. This sequence was found in a human donor with HPV-associated anogenital cancer. The CDR3 bases are TGTGCCAGCAGCTGGTCGGGTAACGATCAGCCCCAGCATTTT. As protein: CASSWSGNDQPQHF.